Shown below are 17 T cell receptor beta chains from a single sample sequenced in a study of identical twins. TCRdb redid the calling of the 5' RACE reads with MiXCR, one entry per CDR3 protein. The table records 350,000 or so distinct CDR3 sequences, around 9% of them present only once. Sequenced material: naive T cells sorted from blood. The origin of the receptors is a woman aged 45-59 years in good health.

For the CDR3, the DNA is TGTGCCAGCAGTTTTAGACCAGCGGGGGGATTAGAGACCCAGTACTTC. It yields the protein CASSFRPAGGLETQYF. This chain joins TRBV12-3 or TRBV12-4 and TRBJ2-5; TRBD2 matches 9 bases. This CDR3 spans 16 amino acids. V was pared by 3 bases and J by 4 bases, with 9 bases of the junction left unmatched.

This clonotype was seen more than once but under ten times. The chain recombines TRBV7-2 with TRBJ1-5; the D is unclear. The CDR3 sequence is 13 residues long. CDR1 and CDR2 from the germline V gene are SGHTA and FQGNSA. The germline V and J ends were trimmed by 2 bases and 4 bases, with 6 bases remaining between them. This CDR3 reads CASSLQTNQPQHF. The CDR3 DNA is TGTGCCAGCAGCTTACAGACAAATCAGCCCCAGCATTTT.

This clonotype was seen only a few times. The chain combines TRBV30 with TRBJ2-3; D may be TRBD2 (5 bases). Trimming shortened V by 8 bases and J by 6 bases, and 12 bases separated the two germline ends. This CDR3 contains 11 residues. Per the germline V gene, CDR1 is GTSNPN and CDR2 is SVGIG (reference sequence). CDR3 nucleotides: TGTGCCGCAGTCATAGCGGATACGCAGTATTTT. Residues: CAAVIADTQYF.

In DNA, the CDR3 is TGTGCCAGCTCACCGTCCCTTAACAATGAGCAGTTCTTC. Translating it yields CASSPSLNNEQFF. V usage is TRBV18 and J usage is TRBJ2-1, with D hard to call. Per germline, CDR1 KGHSH and CDR2 LQKENI. The CDR3 contains 13 residues. The ends were cut back, 3 bases at V and 5 bases at J, with 8 bases in the middle.

This clonotype was counted between two and nine times. The chain employs TRBV4-1 and TRBJ2-3; D is perhaps TRBD1 (6 bases). V dropped 4 bases and J dropped 0 bases, with 11 bases sitting between them. The CDR3 sequence is 15 residues long. Germline CDR1 and CDR2: MGHRA and YSYEKL. The CDR3 loop reads CASSPQGWSTDTQYF. CDR3 DNA: TGCGCCAGCAGCCCACAGGGATGGAGCACAGATACGCAGTATTTT.

This clonotype was picked up a small number of times. The rearrangement uses TRBV2 and TRBJ2-3; TRBD1 might be the D (5 bases). V gave up 7 bases and J gave up 0 bases, with 11 bases separating them. Germline V gene sequence: CDR1 SNHLY, CDR2 FYNNEI. The length of the CDR3 is 14 residues. The CDR3 is CASNRPPSTDTQYF. The CDR3 DNA reads TGTGCCAGCAACAGGCCACCTAGCACAGATACGCAGTATTTT. The complete variable domain, with remaining parts taken from reference TRBV2 and TRBJ2-3, reads EPEVTQTPSHQVTQMGQEVILRCVPISNHLYFYWYRQILGQKVEFLVSFYNNEISEKSEIFDDQFSVERPDGSNFTLKIRSTKLEDSAMYFCASNRPPSTDTQYFGPGTRLTVL.

This clonotype has just a few counts. J is TRBJ1-1 and V is TRBV9; D remains ambiguous. The length of the CDR3 is 13 residues. V lost 4 bases, J lost 4 bases, and 11 bases lay in between. The V gene's germline CDR1 is SGDLS and CDR2 YYNGEE. This CDR3 reads CASSPEYGTEAFF. The CDR3, as DNA: TGTGCCAGCAGCCCGGAGTATGGCACTGAAGCTTTCTTT.

This clonotype was observed a few times. The chain is built from TRBV10-3 and TRBJ2-7; D tentatively reads TRBD1 or TRBD2 (5 bases each). V lost 10 bases to trimming and J lost 4 bases, with 20 bases between them. This CDR3 spans 14 amino acids. In germline, CDR1 is ENHRY, CDR2 SYGVKD. CDR3 residues: CATTPGPPAYEQYV. The CDR3 DNA follows: TGTGCCACGACTCCGGGACCGCCTGCTTACGAGCAGTACGTC.

The chain uses TRBV5-1 and TRBJ2-5; TRBD2 matches at 8 bases. CDR1 is SGHRS and CDR2 is YFSETQ in the germline V gene. With V trimmed by 7 bases and J by 0 bases, 8 bases remained unmatched. The CDR3 has 15 residues. The CDR3 spells CASSRGSGNQETQYF. CDR3 nucleotides: TGCGCCAGCTCCCGGGGTAGCGGGAACCAAGAGACCCAGTACTTC.

This sequence joins TRBV14 and TRBJ1-5; a possible D gene is TRBD1 (6 bases). Germline lookup yields CDR1 SGHDN and CDR2 FVKESK. The CDR3 runs 15 residues. V lost 4 bases, J lost 2 bases, and 12 bases lay in between. CDR3 in amino acids: CASSRVGGGNQPQHF. In nucleotides, the CDR3 is TGTGCCAGCAGCCGCGTCGGGGGCGGCAATCAGCCCCAGCATTTT.

The V gene is TRBV24-1, the J gene TRBJ2-2; weak D call: TRBD2 (5 bases). The CDR3 has 15 residues. V shed 4 bases and J shed 5 bases, with 13 bases lying between them. CDR1 KGHDR and CDR2 SFDVKD come from the germline V gene. CDR3 coding DNA: TGTGCCACCAGTGACTATGAGGGCCGGACCGGGGAGCTGTTTTTT. This translates into CATSDYEGRTGELFF.

This clonotype turned up a few times. In DNA, the CDR3 is TGTGCCAGCAGCTTCCTAGCTACCTCCTACAATGAGCAGTTCTTC. This gives the protein CASSFLATSYNEQFF. The J gene is TRBJ2-1, the V gene TRBV5-6, with a possible D match to TRBD2 (5 bases). Germline V gene data show CDR1 as SGHDT and CDR2 as YYEEEE. There are 15 residues in the CDR3. V was clipped by 2 bases and J by 0 bases, with 9 bases between them.

J is TRBJ2-7 and V is TRBV7-9; 16 nucleotides agree with TRBD2. Germline V gene data show CDR1 as SEHNR and CDR2 as FQNEAQ (reference sequence). After removal of 5 bases from V and 4 bases from J, the junction contained 8 bases not matched to a gene. This CDR3 is built from 17 residues. The CDR3 DNA reads as TGTGCCAGCAGCCCTCCGGGACTAGCGGGAGGGGGGTACGAGCAGTACTTC. It specifies CASSPPGLAGGGYEQYF.

This clonotype was picked up a small number of times. The rearrangement joins TRBV5-5 to TRBJ2-7, with D hard to call. CDR3 size: 12 residues. Germline CDR1 is SGHKS and CDR2 is YYEKEE (reference sequence). The V and J ends lost 4 bases and 4 bases respectively, with 9 bases between them. The CDR3: CASSPRTYEQYF. DNA of the CDR3: TGTGCCAGCAGCCCGCGGACGTACGAGCAGTACTTC. The full variable domain, completed using reference TRBV5-5 and TRBJ2-7, is DAGVTQSPTHLIKTRGQQVTLRCSPISGHKSVSWYQQVLGQGPQFIFQYYEKEERGRGNFPDRFSARQFPNYSSELNVNALLLGDSALYLCASSPRTYEQYFGPGTRLTVT.

This clonotype occurred a few times. The CDR3 is CASSMGRTLDSGYTF. The CDR3, as DNA: TGCGCCAGCAGCATGGGACGTACGCTGGATAGTGGCTACACCTTC. V is TRBV5-1 and J is TRBJ1-2; possible D gene TRBD1, 5 bases. V was shortened by 4 bases and J by 7 bases, with 20 bases between the two germline ends. Germline assignment: CDR1 SGHRS and CDR2 YFSETQ. The CDR3 runs to 15 residues. Complete variable domain (other parts from reference TRBV5-1 and TRBJ1-2): KAGVTQTPRYLIKTRGQQVTLSCSPISGHRSVSWYQQTPGQGLQFLFEYFSETQRNKGNFPGRFSGRQFSNSRSEMNVSTLELGDSALYLCASSMGRTLDSGYTFGSGTRLTVV.

This clonotype showed up just once. The rearrangement uses TRBV7-8 and TRBJ2-7; 7 positions match TRBD2. CDR1 is SGHVS and CDR2 is FQNEAQ in the germline V gene. With 5 bases clipped from V and 6 bases from J, the junction kept 16 bases outside the gene matches. The CDR3 extends over 16 amino acids. The CDR3 reads CASSPARRGGTFEQYF. As DNA, the CDR3 is TGTGCCAGCAGCCCCGCGCGGAGGGGAGGGACTTTCGAGCAGTACTTC.

This sequence joins TRBV11-2 and TRBJ2-3; D call uncertain. Trimming shortened V by 0 bases and J by 2 bases, and 12 bases separated the two germline ends. CDR3 size: 16 residues. The germline V gene encodes CDR1 SGHAT and CDR2 FQNNGV. The CDR3 here is CASSLDLAPTTDTQYF. Written as DNA, the CDR3 is TGTGCCAGCAGCTTAGATTTAGCACCGACCACAGATACGCAGTATTTT. The full variable domain, rest sourced from reference TRBV11-2 and TRBJ2-3, is EAGVAQSPRYKIIEKRQSVAFWCNPISGHATLYWYQQILGQGPKLLIQFQNNGVVDDSQLPKDRFSAERLKGVDSTLKIQPAKLEDSAVYLCASSLDLAPTTDTQYFGPGTRLTVL.